The 30 T cell receptor beta chains below all came from one sample that was sequenced in a study of blood T cell repertoires in COVID-19. Data came from immunoSEQ multiplex PCR; TCRdb stores just in-frame clones and leaves some out. The sample shows under 50,000 clones, approximately 93% of them seen only once. The sample comprised peripheral blood. The receptors derive from a man in his sixties with COVID-19, enrolled during active disease.

The chain couples TRBV2 to TRBJ2-1; TRBD2 matches at 11 bases. This CDR3 contains 13 residues. Germline CDR1 SNHLY, CDR2 FYNNEI. V gave up 7 bases and J gave up 9 bases; unmatched junction bases: 5. CDR3 sequence reads: CASTLTSGSEQFF. CDR3 DNA: TGTGCCAGCACTCTAACTAGCGGGAGTGAGCAGTTCTTC.

The rearrangement links TRBV5-8 to TRBJ2-5; 7 positions match TRBD1. CDR3 length: 16 residues. After removal of 3 bases from V and 2 bases from J, the junction contained 10 bases not matched to a gene. The germline V gene encodes CDR1 SGHTS and CDR2 YDEGEE. The CDR3 DNA follows: TGTGCCAGCAGCTCATACAGGGGAACGGGGCAAGAGACCCAGTACTTC. Protein product: CASSSYRGTGQETQYF.

The CDR3 coding sequence is TGTGCCAGCAGTGAACAAGCGGGGGGGCGAGAGACCCAGTACTTC. Its protein is CASSEQAGGRETQYF. The gene calls are TRBV6-1 and TRBJ2-5; 10 nucleotides line up with TRBD2. Trimming took 2 bases from V and 4 from J; bases not matched to a gene: 4. The germline V gene has CDR1 MNHNS and CDR2 SASEGT. CDR3 size: 15 residues.

The genes are TRBV28 and TRBJ1-6; TRBD1 matches 7 bases. Germline trimming cut 6 bases from V and 9 bases from J; bases unmatched to any gene: 11. Germline CDR1 MDHEN, CDR2 SYDVKM. The CDR3 is 15 residues long. The DNA of the CDR3 is TGTGCCAGCAGGACGGGACAGAGAAGGGGTTCACCCCTCCACTTT. It is translated as CASRTGQRRGSPLHF.

The J gene is TRBJ1-2, the V gene TRBV2; D remains ambiguous. In germline, CDR1 is SNHLY, CDR2 FYNNEI. The CDR3 is made up of 13 amino acids. V was clipped by 6 bases and J by 4 bases, with 12 bases between them. The CDR3 DNA sequence: TGTGCCAGCAGGGTGGAGGAGGGCTATGGCTACACCTTC. Translating gives CASRVEEGYGYTF.

V and J are TRBV5-1 and TRBJ2-7; 9 bases are shared with TRBD1. The V segment lost 4 bases and the J segment 2 bases; nucleotides outside the gene matches: 7. The CDR3 spans 15 residues. CDR1 and CDR2 from the germline V gene are SGHRS and YFSETQ. The DNA for the CDR3 is TGCGCCAGCAGCCCGGACAGGGGTTTCACCTACGAGCAGTACTTC. Residues: CASSPDRGFTYEQYF.

The V gene is TRBV5-1, the J gene TRBJ1-1; TRBD1 matches at 7 bases. The junction had 7 bases not matched to a gene; V was cut back by 4 bases and J by 1 base. The germline gives CDR1 SGHRS, CDR2 YFSETQ. This CDR3 spans 15 amino acids. The CDR3 reads CASSKNRGTNTEAFF. DNA of the CDR3: TGCGCCAGCAGCAAAAACAGGGGAACGAACACTGAAGCTTTCTTT.

The genes are TRBV6-4 and TRBJ2-2; 7 bases agree with TRBD2. The CDR3 is 16 residues long. CDR1 is MRHNA, CDR2 SNTAGT, per germline. V gave up 4 bases and J gave up 1 base; unmatched junction bases: 6. The CDR3 nucleotides read TGTGCCAGCAGTGCCAGCGGGACCTTGAACACCGGGGAGCTGTTTTTT. Its translation: CASSASGTLNTGELFF.

The rearrangement joins TRBV7-3 to TRBJ1-1, with 8 bases matching TRBD1. Germline CDR1 reads SGHTA; CDR2 reads FQGTGA. This CDR3 is 14 amino acids long. V gave up 4 bases and J gave up 5 bases; unmatched junction bases: 6. The CDR3 DNA is TGTGCCAGCAGCTCGGGGACAGGAGGAACTGAAGCTTTCTTT. Protein product: CASSSGTGGTEAFF. The full variable domain, in which reference TRBV7-3 and TRBJ1-1 provide the parts outside the CDR3, is GAGVSQTPSNKVTEKGKYVELRCDPISGHTALYWYRQSLGQGPEFLIYFQGTGAADDSGLPNDRFFAVRPEGSVSTLKIQRTERGDSAVYLCASSSGTGGTEAFFGQGTRLTVV.

The gene calls are TRBV7-6 and TRBJ1-1, with D unresolved. The CDR3 extends over 15 amino acids. The germline V gene encodes CDR1 SGHVS and CDR2 FNYEAQ. V lost 3 bases, J lost 1 base, and 12 bases lay in between. Here the CDR3 reads CASSLISGSNTEAFF. In DNA form, the CDR3 reads TGTGCCAGCAGCTTGATAAGCGGCTCGAACACTGAAGCTTTCTTT. Complete variable domain (other parts from reference TRBV7-6 and TRBJ1-1): GAGVSQSPRYKVTKRGQDVALRCDPISGHVSLYWYRQALGQGPEFLTYFNYEAQQDKSGLPNDRFSAERPEGSISTLTIQRTEQRDSAMYRCASSLISGSNTEAFFGQGTRLTVV.

Details on this clone: This sample includes further DNA sequences coding for the same CDR3. The rearrangement uses TRBV5-1 and TRBJ2-1; possible D gene TRBD1, 6 bases. The V and J ends lost 2 bases and 1 base respectively, with 7 bases between them. The CDR3 loop spans 14 amino acids. From germline, CDR1 is SGHRS and CDR2 YFSETQ. The CDR3 loop reads CASSLGQSYNEQFF. As DNA, the CDR3 is TGCGCCAGCAGCTTAGGACAGTCCTACAATGAGCAGTTCTTC.

This chain links TRBV4-2 with TRBJ1-2, with D maybe TRBD1 (6 bases). The CDR3 covers 15 residues. V lost 1 base and J 5 bases, leaving 14 bases between the germline ends. CDR1 is LGHNA and CDR2 is YNFKEQ in the germline V gene. In DNA, the CDR3 is TGTGCCAGCAGCCAAGCAGGAACAGGGTCTTATGGCTACACCTTC. Residues: CASSQAGTGSYGYTF.

The J gene is TRBJ1-6, the V gene TRBV3-1 (or the pseudogene TRBV3-2); D is unclear. This CDR3 is 16 amino acids long. CDR1 and CDR2 from the germline V gene are LGHDT and YNNKEL (reference sequence). Trimming removed 0 bases at V and 5 bases at J, with 11 bases between. The DNA for the CDR3 is TGTGCCAGCAGCCAAGATGCGGCAGCTCATAATTCACCCCTCCACTTT. It translates to CASSQDAAAHNSPLHF.

The chain couples TRBV9 to TRBJ2-2, with TRBD2 matching over 9 bases. V lost 0 bases to trimming and J lost 6 bases; unmatched junction nucleotides: 6. The germline CDR1 and CDR2 sequences are SGDLS and YYNGEE. The CDR3 has 16 amino acids. Here the CDR3 reads CASSVVSTSGSGELFF. The CDR3 region has the DNA TGTGCCAGCAGCGTAGTTTCGACTAGCGGTTCCGGGGAGCTGTTTTTT.

V and J are TRBV6-6 and TRBJ2-7; the match to TRBD1 covers 9 bases. The CDR3 has 15 amino acids. CDR1 MNHNY and CDR2 SVGAGI come from the germline V gene (reference sequence). Losses at the gene ends were 5 bases for V and 9 bases for J; bases not matched to a gene: 14. The CDR3 loop reads CASSSTGGDRTAQYF. DNA for the CDR3: TGTGCCAGCAGTAGTACAGGGGGCGACCGTACGGCGCAGTACTTC.

As for this clone: No conserved phenylalanine or tryptophan ends this CDR3, so it is likely a read error. The DNA is omitted, as the CDR3 cannot be located on it reliably, and the CDR3 follows TCRdb's listing. The chain employs TRBV7-2 and TRBJ2-3; the table's D call TRBD1 went unverified against the DNA. Germline values: CDR1 SGHTA, CDR2 FQGNSA. Counting both end residues, the CDR3 totals 13 amino acids. CDR3 region: CASSLDRTGRIRY.

This chain connects TRBV5-1 to TRBJ2-1; TRBD2 is a possible D gene (5 bases). The CDR3 loop spans 15 amino acids. The germline CDR1 and CDR2 sequences are SGHRS and YFSETQ. V lost 2 bases to trimming and J lost 0 bases, with 9 bases between them. The CDR3 bases are TGCGCCAGCAGCTTTCAAGGGAGCTCCTACAATGAGCAGTTCTTC. As protein: CASSFQGSSYNEQFF.

In this sample, this clone turned up once. This sequence joins TRBV7-8 and TRBJ1-5; tentatively, D is TRBD1 (5 bases). The CDR3 has 17 amino acids. In germline, CDR1 is SGHVS, CDR2 FQNEAQ. V gave up 2 bases and J gave up 3 bases, with 17 bases separating them. CDR3 nucleotides: TGTGCCAGCAGCTTAAGGCCGGGGGTAGGATTCAATCAGCCCCAGCATTTT. Protein: CASSLRPGVGFNQPQHF.

The chain combines TRBV5-4 with TRBJ1-3, with D possibly TRBD1 on 5 matching bases. Germline-derived CDR1 and CDR2 are SGHNT and YYREEE (reference sequence). There are 17 residues in the CDR3. The V and J ends lost 1 base and 4 bases respectively, with 18 bases between them. Written as DNA, the CDR3 is TGTGCCAGCAGCTTGAGTCTTGGTCAGGGTCCGGGAAACACCATATATTTT. Protein product: CASSLSLGQGPGNTIYF.

The J gene is TRBJ1-1, the V gene TRBV5-6; 7 bases map to TRBD1. Germline lookup yields CDR1 SGHDT and CDR2 YYEEEE. V dropped 2 bases and J dropped 7; count of bases not matched to a gene: 2. CDR3 size: 12 residues. The CDR3 DNA is TGTGCCAGCAGCTTACGGACAGGTGAAGCTTTCTTT. Translated, it gives CASSLRTGEAFF.

This clone turned up a few times. The chain couples TRBV4-1 to TRBJ2-1; D uncertain. Germline CDR1 is MGHRA and CDR2 is YSYEKL. The CDR3 consists of 15 residues. V lost 4 bases and J 3 bases, leaving 13 bases between the germline ends. The DNA for the CDR3 is TGCGCCAGCAGCCCCTCCGCAGGCAGCTACAATGAGCAGTTCTTC. Protein sequence: CASSPSAGSYNEQFF.

The chain has TRBV11-1 and TRBJ1-2; 9 positions agree with TRBD1. The V segment lost 1 base and the J segment 2 bases; nucleotides outside the gene matches: 5. The germline CDR1 and CDR2 sequences are SGHAT and FQDESV (reference sequence). The CDR3 contains 16 residues. The CDR3 loop is CASSLGRTGANYGYTF. DNA of the CDR3: TGTGCCAGCAGCTTAGGAAGGACAGGGGCGAACTATGGCTACACCTTC.

This chain uses TRBV27 with TRBJ1-1; 10 bases align to TRBD1. The CDR3 loop spans 15 amino acids. V was pared by 7 bases and J by 0 bases, with 5 bases of the junction left unmatched. CDR1 and CDR2 from the germline V gene are MNHEY and SMNVEV (reference sequence). Here the CDR3 reads CASIGQGVMNTEAFF. CDR3 bases: TGTGCCAGCATAGGACAGGGGGTCATGAACACTGAAGCTTTCTTT.

This chain uses TRBV6-5 with TRBJ2-7, with D perhaps matching TRBD1 (6 bases). Germline loops: CDR1 MNHEY, CDR2 SVGAGI. This CDR3 has 14 residues. V was pared by 5 bases and J by 5 bases, with 16 bases between. CDR3 DNA: TGTGCCAGCAGTCCAGGGGCTAGTAATAACGAGCAGTACTTC. This translates into CASSPGASNNEQYF.

The chain uses TRBV4-1 and TRBJ1-6, with 9 bases matching TRBD1. Germline CDR1 and CDR2: MGHRA and YSYEKL. V shed 0 bases, J shed 8 bases, and the junction held 14 bases outside the gene matches. This CDR3 contains 19 residues. The CDR3 nucleotides read TGCGCCAGCAGCCAAGATGGGACAGGGTCAATTTCCAATTATTCACCCCTCCACTTT. Translating gives CASSQDGTGSISNYSPLHF.

This chain uses TRBV27 with TRBJ2-1; the match to TRBD1 covers 7 bases. Germline-derived CDR1 and CDR2 are MNHEY and SMNVEV (reference sequence). This CDR3 contains 15 residues. V lost 5 bases and J lost 4; bases outside the gene matches: 8. In nucleotides, the CDR3 is TGTGCCAGCAGTGACAGGGTGGGGCTTTACAATGAGCAGTTCTTC. It encodes CASSDRVGLYNEQFF.

The V gene is TRBV5-3, the J gene TRBJ1-1; the match to TRBD1 covers 12 bases. TRBV5-3 is classed as an ORF, of uncertain function. V gave up 3 bases and J gave up 5 bases; unmatched junction bases: 11. There are 17 residues in the CDR3. CDR3 sequence (DNA): TGTGCCAGAAGCTGGAGGGGACAGGGGGCGGGAAGAACTGAAGCTTTCTTT. Amino acid sequence: CARSWRGQGAGRTEAFF.

The rearrangement uses TRBV19 and TRBJ2-2; perhaps TRBD1 as D (6 bases). Germline loops: CDR1 LNHDA, CDR2 SQIVND (reference sequence). V lost 7 bases and J 0 bases, leaving 6 bases between the germline ends. The CDR3 runs 13 residues. The CDR3 DNA reads as TGTGCCAGTAAGGGGGCGAACACCGGGGAGCTGTTTTTT. It translates to CASKGANTGELFF.

Concerning this clone: It is unclear where the CDR3 begins or ends on the DNA, so no DNA is shown, and the CDR3 is as TCRdb lists it. The chain carries TRBV1 and TRBJ2-7; the table assigns TRBD2, which was not confirmed against the DNA. TRBV1 represents a pseudogene. Counting both end residues, the CDR3 totals 14 amino acids. The CDR3 spells CTNDVASGTNEQYF.

The DNA of the CDR3 is TGTGCCAGCAGTGAACAGGGCAGCTACGAGCAGTACTTC. Protein sequence: CASSEQGSYEQYF. J is TRBJ2-7 and V is TRBV2; a possible D gene is TRBD1 (5 bases). V was shortened by 2 bases and J by 3 bases, with 8 bases between the two germline ends. In germline, CDR1 is SNHLY, CDR2 FYNNEI. The CDR3 has 13 amino acids.